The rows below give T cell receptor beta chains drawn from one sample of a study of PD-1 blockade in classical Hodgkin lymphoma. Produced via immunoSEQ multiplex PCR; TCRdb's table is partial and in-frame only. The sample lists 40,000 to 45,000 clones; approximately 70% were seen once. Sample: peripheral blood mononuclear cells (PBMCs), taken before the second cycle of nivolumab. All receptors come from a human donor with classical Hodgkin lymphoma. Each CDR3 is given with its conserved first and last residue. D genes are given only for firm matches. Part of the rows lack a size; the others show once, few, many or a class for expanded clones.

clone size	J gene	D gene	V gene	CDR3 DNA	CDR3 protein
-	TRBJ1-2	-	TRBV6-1	TGTGCCAGCAGTCTTACAGATTACTATGGCTACACCTTC	CASSLTDYYGYTF
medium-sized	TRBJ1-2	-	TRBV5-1	TGCGCCAGCAGCTTTTGGGAGAGAAATTCCGGCTACACCTTC	CASSFWERNSGYTF
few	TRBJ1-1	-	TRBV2	TGTGCCAGGTCCGAAGAAGGAGCTATCACTGAAGCTTTCTTT	CARSEEGAITEAFF
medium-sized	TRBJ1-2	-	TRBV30	TGTGCCTGGAGCCCCCCGGGTCGCCGGGGCTACACCTTC	CAWSPPGRRGYTF
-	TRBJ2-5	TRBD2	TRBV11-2	TGTGCCAGCAGCGGACTAGCGGGGGGTCAGGAGACCCAGTACTTC	CASSGLAGGQETQYF
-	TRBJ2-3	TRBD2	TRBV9	TGTGCCAGCAGCGTAGAACCGGGGGGGGCAGGTACGCAGTATTTT	CASSVEPGGAGTQYF
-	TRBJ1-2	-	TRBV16	TGTGCCAGCAGCCAAAACCCCTCCGCATATGGCTACACCTTC	CASSQNPSAYGYTF
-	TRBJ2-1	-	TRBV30	TGTGCCTGGAGATGGGTGGAGGGATCAGATGAGCAGTTCTTC	CAWRWVEGSDEQFF
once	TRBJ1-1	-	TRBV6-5	TGTGCCAGCAGTTACAGGTCAGACACTGAAGCTTTCTTT	CASSYRSDTEAFF
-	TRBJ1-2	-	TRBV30	TGTGCCTGGTGGGGGGGCGCTAACTATGGCTACACCTTC	CAWWGGANYGYTF
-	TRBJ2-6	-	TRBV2	TGTGCCAGCAGTGCGCCAGGGGCTGGGGCCAACGTCCTGACTTTC	CASSAPGAGANVLTF
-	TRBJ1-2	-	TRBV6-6	TGTGCCAGCCGGTCCCGTACAGGCACCTATGGCTACACCTTC	CASRSRTGTYGYTF
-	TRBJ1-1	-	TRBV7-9	TGTGCCAGCACTCTAATCGGAGGGAACACTGAAGCTTTCTTT	CASTLIGGNTEAFF
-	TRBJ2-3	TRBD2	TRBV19	TGTGCCAGTAGTATAGAGACTAGCGGGAGGGCCTCAGATACGCAGTATTTT	CASSIETSGRASDTQYF
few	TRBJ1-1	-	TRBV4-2	TGTGCCAGCAGCCGCGCGCATGAAAATGAAGCTTTCTTT	CASSRAHENEAFF
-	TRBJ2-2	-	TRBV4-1	TGCGCCAGCAGCCAACGGGCGGGGGAGCTGTTTTTT	CASSQRAGELFF
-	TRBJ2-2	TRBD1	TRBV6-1	TGTGCCAGCACGACAGGGCCGAACACCGGGGAGCTGTTTTTT	CASTTGPNTGELFF
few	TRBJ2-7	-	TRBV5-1	TGCGCCAGCAGCTTCCTAAACCAGGGTGAGCAGTACTTC	CASSFLNQGEQYF
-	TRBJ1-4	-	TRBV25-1	TGTGCCAGCAATCCAGGTGGCGGAGAAAAACTGTTTTTT	CASNPGGGEKLFF
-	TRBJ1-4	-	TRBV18	TGTGCCACCGGACTGACAGCTGGGGAAAAACTGTTTTTT	CATGLTAGEKLFF
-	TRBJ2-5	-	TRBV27	TGTGCCAGCAGTTCCACTTTTCGGGAAGAGACCCAGTACTTC	CASSSTFREETQYF
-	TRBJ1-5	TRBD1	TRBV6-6	TGTGCCAGCAGTACAGGGGGTGGCAATCAGCCCCAGCATTTT	CASSTGGGNQPQHF
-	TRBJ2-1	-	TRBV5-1	TGCGCCAGCAGCTGGGGTGGGGGGAAGGAGGAGCAGTTCTTC	CASSWGGGKEEQFF
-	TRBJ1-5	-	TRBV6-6	TGTGCCAGCAGTTGGGGGGTCGGAAGCAATCAGCCCCAGCATTTT	CASSWGVGSNQPQHF
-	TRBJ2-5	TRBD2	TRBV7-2	TGTGCCAGCAGCAGGCCGGCCGGGGGGAGGGAGACCCAGTACTTC	CASSRPAGGRETQYF
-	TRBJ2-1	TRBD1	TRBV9	TGTGCCAGCAGCGCAACAGGGGCGAGCTCCTACAATGAGCAGTTCTTC	CASSATGASSYNEQFF
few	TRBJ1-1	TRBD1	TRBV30	TGTGCCGGTATGACAGGGGTCATGAACACTGAAGCTTTCTTT	CAGMTGVMNTEAFF
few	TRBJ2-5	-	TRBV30	TGTGCCTGGAGTCTCAACCAAGAGACCCAGTACTTC	CAWSLNQETQYF
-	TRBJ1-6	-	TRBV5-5	TGTGCCAGCAGCTTGACCCCAAATTCACCCCTCCACTTT	CASSLTPNSPLHF